The 7 T cell receptor beta chains given below trace back to one sample, sequenced in a study of cytomegalovirus exposure and HLA in healthy donors. In the PCR, 60 Vbeta and 13 Jbeta primers were used. The data were produced by immunoSEQ multiplex PCR, yet TCRdb's version contains in-frame clones alone and is incomplete. The data contain approximately 110,000 clones, roughly 74% of them singletons. Sample: PBMCs. Every receptor here comes from a man aged 35-49 years in good health and CMV-seronegative.

This chain links TRBV10-2 with TRBJ2-3; D perhaps matches TRBD1 (5 bases). The CDR3 totals 15 residues. V was shortened by 6 bases and J by 4 bases, with 17 bases between the two germline ends. Germline values: CDR1 WSHSY, CDR2 SAAADI. The CDR3, as DNA: TGCGCCAGCAGCCACAGGTTTGGTTCGGCAGATACGCAGTATTTT. Its translation is CASSHRFGSADTQYF.

This clone occurred once. An end of the junction does not agree with germline; a read error may underlie this. The chain recombines TRBV28 with TRBJ1-2; D not resolved. This CDR3 contains 11 residues. CDR1 MDHEN and CDR2 SYDVKM come from the germline V gene. CDR3 region: CASTPGDGHTF. CDR3 nucleotide sequence: TGTGCCAGCACCCCCGGGGATGGCCACACCTTC.

This chain joins TRBV5-1 and TRBJ2-3, with D perhaps TRBD2 (6 bases). Trimming removed 4 bases at V and 1 base at J, with 19 bases between. CDR3 length: 17 residues. Germline lookup yields CDR1 SGHRS and CDR2 YFSETQ. The DNA for the CDR3 is TGCGCCAGCAGCGCCCTTTCAGGAGGGCCGGGCACAGATACGCAGTATTTT. This codes for CASSALSGGPGTDTQYF.

The chain uses TRBV27 and TRBJ2-5; D remains unclear. The assigned J gene may be wrong: the sequence end matches TRBJ2-7 better. Germline V gene data show CDR1 as MNHEY and CDR2 as SMNVEV (reference sequence). The CDR3 spans 13 residues. In nucleotides, the CDR3 is TGTGCCAGCAAATCGGGTTTAGGCTACGAGCAGTACTTC. Protein product: CASKSGLGYEQYF.

The gene calls are TRBV5-1 and TRBJ1-4, with TRBD1 identical over 8 bases. CDR1 and CDR2 from the germline V gene are SGHRS and YFSETQ. J was trimmed by 7 bases and V by 4 bases; bases with no gene match: 12. This CDR3 spans 16 amino acids. The CDR3 loop reads CASSPGRQGKGEKLFF. CDR3 nucleotide sequence: TGCGCCAGCAGCCCAGGGCGACAGGGGAAGGGTGAAAAACTGTTTTTT.

V is TRBV21-1 and J is TRBJ2-1; the table's D call TRBD1 went unverified against the DNA. TRBV21-1 is shown as a pseudogene. The CDR3 is made up of 13 amino acids. CDR3 bases: TGTGCCAGCGGAGGACAGGACTACAATGAGCAGTTCTTC. It translates to CASGGQDYNEQFF.

The chain links TRBV4-2 to TRBJ2-3, with TRBD2 as a possible D gene (6 bases). Germline loops: CDR1 LGHNA, CDR2 YNFKEQ. The CDR3 contains 16 residues. Trimming took 0 bases from V and 1 from J, leaving 11 bases between them. CDR3 loop: CASSQEVAARTDTQYF. In nucleotides, the CDR3 is TGTGCCAGCAGCCAAGAGGTAGCGGCGCGCACAGATACGCAGTATTTT.